This T cell receptor (beta chain) came from a study of beta chain features in type 1 diabetes. The authors reverse transcribed all of the isolated RNA, so sequencing captured expressed TCRB transcripts. The assay was immunoSEQ multiplex PCR, and TCRdb's table has in-frame clones only and misses some. The sample shows a few hundred thousand clones, roughly a tenth of them seen only once. In this sample, this clone turned up a few times. Its target is unknown. This CDR3 contains 19 residues. The V and J ends lost 0 bases and 2 bases, in that order; junction bases with no gene match: 19. CDR1 is SQVTM and CDR2 is ANQGSEA in the germline V gene. Broader study findings: There was a moderate but significant shortening of TCRB CDR3s in all four CD4+ subsets of Type 1 diabetes patients.

Sequencing was carried out using central memory CD4+ T cells from blood. The chain is built from TRBV29-1 and TRBJ2-7; 7 nucleotides align to TRBD1. This sequence was found in a man aged 25 to 40 with type 1 diabetes. This CDR3 reads CSVEDPLTLPRDRTYEQYF. In DNA, the CDR3 is TGCAGCGTTGAAGATCCCCTAACCCTACCTCGGGACAGAACCTACGAGCAGTACTTC.